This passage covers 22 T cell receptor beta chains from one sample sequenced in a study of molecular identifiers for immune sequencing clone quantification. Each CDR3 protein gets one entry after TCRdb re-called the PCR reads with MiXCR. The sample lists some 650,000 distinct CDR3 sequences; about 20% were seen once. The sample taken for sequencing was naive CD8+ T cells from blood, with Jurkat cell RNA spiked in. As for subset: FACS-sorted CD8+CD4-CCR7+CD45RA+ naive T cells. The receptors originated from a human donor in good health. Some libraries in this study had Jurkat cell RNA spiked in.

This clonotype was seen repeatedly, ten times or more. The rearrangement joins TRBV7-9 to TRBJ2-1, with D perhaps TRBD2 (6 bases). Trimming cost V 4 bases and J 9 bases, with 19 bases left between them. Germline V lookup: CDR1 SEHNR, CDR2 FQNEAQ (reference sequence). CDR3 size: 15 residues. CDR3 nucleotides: TGTGCCAGCAGCTCACCCCTAAGGGACTTCGGTGAGCAGTTCTTC. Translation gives CASSSPLRDFGEQFF.

Here the CDR3 reads CASSQARTGGGTGELFF. DNA for the CDR3: TGCGCCAGCAGCCAAGCCCGCACAGGGGGCGGCACCGGGGAGCTGTTTTTT. V and J are TRBV4-3 and TRBJ2-2, with 9 bases fitting TRBD1. The germline CDR1 and CDR2 sequences are LGHNA and YSLEER. The CDR3 consists of 17 residues. Trimming at V came to 1 base and at J to 4 bases, leaving 7 bases not matched to a gene.

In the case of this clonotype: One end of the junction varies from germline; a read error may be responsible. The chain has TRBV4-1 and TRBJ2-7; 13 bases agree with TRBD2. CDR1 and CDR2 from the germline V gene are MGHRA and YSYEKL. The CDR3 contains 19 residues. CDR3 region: CTSSQTTSGGGRYAYEQYF. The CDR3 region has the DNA TGCACCAGCAGCCAAACAACTAGCGGGGGGGGACGTTATGCCTACGAGCAGTACTTC.

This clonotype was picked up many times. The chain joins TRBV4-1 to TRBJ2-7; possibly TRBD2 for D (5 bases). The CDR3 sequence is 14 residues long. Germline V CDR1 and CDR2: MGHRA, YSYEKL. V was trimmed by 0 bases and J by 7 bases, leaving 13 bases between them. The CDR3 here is CASSQDQVTGEQYF. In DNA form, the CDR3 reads TGCGCCAGCAGCCAAGATCAGGTCACGGGGGAGCAGTACTTC.

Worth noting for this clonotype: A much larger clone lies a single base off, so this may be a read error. CDR3 DNA sequence: TGCGCCAGCAGCCGAGAGCGGGACGGGTGGTCTGAAGCTTTCTTT. The encoded protein is CASSRERDGWSEAFF. V is TRBV4-3 and J is TRBJ1-1, with D possibly being TRBD1 (5 bases). The CDR3 is 15 amino acids. Germline CDR1 and CDR2: LGHNA and YSLEER. V lost 4 bases and J lost 6, with 18 bases in between.

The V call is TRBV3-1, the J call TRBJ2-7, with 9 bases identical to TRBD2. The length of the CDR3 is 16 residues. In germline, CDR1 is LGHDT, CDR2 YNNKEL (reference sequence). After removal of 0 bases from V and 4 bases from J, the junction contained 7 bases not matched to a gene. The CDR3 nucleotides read TGTGCCAGCAGCCAAGAAGGTAGCGGGGGTAGATACGAGCAGTACTTC. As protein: CASSQEGSGGRYEQYF.

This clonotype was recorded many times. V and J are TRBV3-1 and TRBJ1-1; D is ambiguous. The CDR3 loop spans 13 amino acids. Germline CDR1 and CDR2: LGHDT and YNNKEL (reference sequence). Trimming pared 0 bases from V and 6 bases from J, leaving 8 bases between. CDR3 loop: CASSQDLGAEAFF. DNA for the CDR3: TGTGCCAGCAGCCAAGATTTAGGCGCTGAAGCTTTCTTT.

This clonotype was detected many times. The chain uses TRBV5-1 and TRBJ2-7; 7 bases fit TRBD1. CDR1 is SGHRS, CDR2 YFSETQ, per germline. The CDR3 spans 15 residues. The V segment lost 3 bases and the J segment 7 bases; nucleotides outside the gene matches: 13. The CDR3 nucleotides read TGCGCCAGCAGCTACACAGGGGCCTCTACAGAAGAGCAGTACTTC. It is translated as CASSYTGASTEEQYF.

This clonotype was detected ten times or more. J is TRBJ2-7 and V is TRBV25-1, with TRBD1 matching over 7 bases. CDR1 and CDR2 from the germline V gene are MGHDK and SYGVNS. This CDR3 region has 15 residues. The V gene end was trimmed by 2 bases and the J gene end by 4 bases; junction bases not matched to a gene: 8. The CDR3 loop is CASSEGRGGRYEQYF. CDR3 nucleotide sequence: TGTGCCAGCAGTGAAGGCCGAGGGGGCAGGTACGAGCAGTACTTC.

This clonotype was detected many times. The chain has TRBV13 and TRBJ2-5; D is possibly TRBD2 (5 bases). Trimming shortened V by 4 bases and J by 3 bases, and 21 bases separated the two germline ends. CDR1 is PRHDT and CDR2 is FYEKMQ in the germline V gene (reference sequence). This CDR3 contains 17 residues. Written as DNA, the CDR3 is TGTGCCAGCAGCTCCACCGGCGGTGACTACCCCGAAGAGACCCAGTACTTC. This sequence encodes CASSSTGGDYPEETQYF.

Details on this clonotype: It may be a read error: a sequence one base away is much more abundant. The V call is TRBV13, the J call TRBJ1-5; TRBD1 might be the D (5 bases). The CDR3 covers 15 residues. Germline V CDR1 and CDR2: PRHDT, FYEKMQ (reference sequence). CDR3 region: CASSLGGQGRQPRHF. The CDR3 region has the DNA TGTGCCAGCAGCTTAGGGGGGCAGGGTCGTCAGCCCCGGCATTTT.

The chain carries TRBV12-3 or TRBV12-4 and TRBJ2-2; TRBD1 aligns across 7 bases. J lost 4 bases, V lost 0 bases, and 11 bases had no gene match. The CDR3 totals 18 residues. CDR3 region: CASSLAPGQGVSTGELFF. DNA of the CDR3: TGTGCCAGCAGTTTAGCTCCGGGGCAGGGGGTGAGCACCGGGGAGCTGTTTTTT.

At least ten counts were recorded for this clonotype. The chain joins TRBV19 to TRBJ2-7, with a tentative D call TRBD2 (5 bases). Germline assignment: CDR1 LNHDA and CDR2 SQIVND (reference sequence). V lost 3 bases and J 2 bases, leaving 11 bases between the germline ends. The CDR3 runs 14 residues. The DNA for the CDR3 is TGTGCCAGTAGTATCGGAGGCAGAACCTACGAGCAGTACTTC. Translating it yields CASSIGGRTYEQYF.

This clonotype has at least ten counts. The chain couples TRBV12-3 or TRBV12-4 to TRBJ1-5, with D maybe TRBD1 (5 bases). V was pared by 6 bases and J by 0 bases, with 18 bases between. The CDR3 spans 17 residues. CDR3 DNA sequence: TGTGCCAGCAGCATAGACGGGGGTCCTTATAGCAATCAGCCCCAGCATTTT. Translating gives CASSIDGGPYSNQPQHF.

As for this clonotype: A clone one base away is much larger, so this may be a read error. The CDR3 DNA follows: TGTGCCAGCAGCTTAGTCGGACAGGGATGTGGCTACACCTTC. Translation gives CASSLVGQGCGYTF. The chain has TRBV7-2 and TRBJ1-2, with 8 positions matching TRBD1. Trimming at V came to 1 base and at J to 7 bases, leaving 5 bases not matched to a gene. CDR1 is SGHTA and CDR2 is FQGNSA in the germline V gene. The CDR3 extends over 14 amino acids.

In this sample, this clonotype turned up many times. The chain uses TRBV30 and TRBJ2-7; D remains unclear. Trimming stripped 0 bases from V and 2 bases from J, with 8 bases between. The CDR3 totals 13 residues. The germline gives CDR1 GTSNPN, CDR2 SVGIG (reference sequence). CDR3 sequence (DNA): TGTGCCTGGAGTGTTTTGCGAACCTACGAGCAGTACTTC. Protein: CAWSVLRTYEQYF.

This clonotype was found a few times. The CDR3 nucleotides are TGTGCCAGCAGGCTACAAGGGGGGTCGGCCTACGAGCAGTACTTC. It codes for CASRLQGGSAYEQYF. This chain uses TRBV27 with TRBJ2-7; tentatively, D is TRBD1 or TRBD2 (6 bases each). Germline V gives CDR1 MNHEY, CDR2 SMNVEV (reference sequence). Trimming took off 6 bases at V and 2 bases at J, with 17 bases between the two ends. The CDR3 length is 15 residues.

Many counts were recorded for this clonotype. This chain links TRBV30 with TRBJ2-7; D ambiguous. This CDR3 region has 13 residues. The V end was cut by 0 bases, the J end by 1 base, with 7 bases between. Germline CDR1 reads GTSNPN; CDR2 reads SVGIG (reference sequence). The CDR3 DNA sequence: TGTGCCTGGAGTGTGTCAATTTCCTACGAGCAGTACTTC. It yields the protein CAWSVSISYEQYF.

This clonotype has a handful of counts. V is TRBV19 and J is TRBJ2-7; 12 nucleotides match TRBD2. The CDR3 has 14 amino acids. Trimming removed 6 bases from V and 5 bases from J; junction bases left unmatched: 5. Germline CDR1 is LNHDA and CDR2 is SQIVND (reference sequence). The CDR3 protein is CASSPSGRAHEQYF. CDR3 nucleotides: TGTGCCAGTAGCCCTAGCGGGAGGGCCCACGAGCAGTACTTC.

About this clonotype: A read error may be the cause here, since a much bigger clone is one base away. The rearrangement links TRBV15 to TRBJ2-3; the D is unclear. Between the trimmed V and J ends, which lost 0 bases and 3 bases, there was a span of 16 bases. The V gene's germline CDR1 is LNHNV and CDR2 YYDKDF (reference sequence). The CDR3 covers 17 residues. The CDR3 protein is CATSRDQTRGGTDTQYF. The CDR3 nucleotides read TGTGCCACCAGCAGAGACCAGACTCGCGGTGGTACAGATACGCAGTATTTT.

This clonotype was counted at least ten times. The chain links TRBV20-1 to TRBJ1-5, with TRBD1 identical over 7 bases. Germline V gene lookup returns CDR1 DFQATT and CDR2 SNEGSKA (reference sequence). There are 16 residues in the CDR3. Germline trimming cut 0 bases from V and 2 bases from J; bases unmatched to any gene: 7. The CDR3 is CSARDDRGPRNQPQHF. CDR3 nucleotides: TGCAGTGCTAGAGATGATAGGGGGCCCCGCAATCAGCCCCAGCATTTT.

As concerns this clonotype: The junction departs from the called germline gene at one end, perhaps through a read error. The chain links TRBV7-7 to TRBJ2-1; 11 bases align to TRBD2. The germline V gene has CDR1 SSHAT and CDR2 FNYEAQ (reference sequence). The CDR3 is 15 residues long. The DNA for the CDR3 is TGTGCTAGCAGTTTAGCGGGAGGGTGGAACAATGAGCAGTTCTTC. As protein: CASSLAGGWNNEQFF.